These T cell receptor beta chains were read from a single sample in a study of persistence of HIV-infected CD4 T cells. TCRdb keeps only in-frame clones here, not all; method: immunoSEQ multiplex PCR. The sample lists about 45,000 clones, 90% occurring once. No antigen has been assigned to these receptors. The material was CD4+ T cells sorted from PBMCs after 18-hour stimulation, obtained from a patient who received antiretroviral therapy. The receptors were sampled from an adult woman with HIV who was CMV-seropositive. Each CDR3 is given with its conserved first and last residue. The order of the fields is CDR3 length, V gene, J gene, CDR3 protein.

length: 16
V: TRBV18
J: TRBJ1-2
CDR3: CASSPQSQVGNYGYTF

length: 15
V: TRBV4-3
J: TRBJ2-1
CDR3: CASSQDLTAYNEQFF

length: 13
V: TRBV28
J: TRBJ1-2
CDR3: CASSPLGPYGYTF

length: 13
V: TRBV19
J: TRBJ2-7
CDR3: CASSSGRTYEQYF

length: 16
V: TRBV3-1/TRBV3-2
J: TRBJ1-6
CDR3: CASSHLGEAKRSPLHF

length: 17
V: TRBV4-3
J: TRBJ2-7
CDR3: CASSRSPTGGLAYEQYF

length: 15
V: TRBV18
J: TRBJ1-1
CDR3: CASSPDHQRNTEAFF

length: 13
V: TRBV9
J: TRBJ1-1
CDR3: CASSPQGYTEAFF

length: 14
V: TRBV28
J: TRBJ2-6
CDR3: CASRVPGGANVLTF

length: 12
V: TRBV28
J: TRBJ1-2
CDR3: CASSIGSYGYTF

length: 14
V: TRBV7-8
J: TRBJ1-1
CDR3: CASSPQGGSTEAFF

length: 14
V: TRBV5-4
J: TRBJ1-1
CDR3: CASSLEQGGTEAFF

length: 14
V: TRBV2
J: TRBJ1-1
CDR3: CASIRDPLVTEAFF

length: 14
V: TRBV10-3
J: TRBJ1-4
CDR3: CAISDGTAMEKLFF

length: 15
V: TRBV5-1
J: TRBJ2-7
CDR3: CASSSTGDASYEQYF

length: 12
V: TRBV15
J: TRBJ1-1
CDR3: CATSIGYTEAFF

length: 13
V: TRBV6-5
J: TRBJ1-2
CDR3: CASSRDSNYGYTF

length: 13
V: TRBV6-5
J: TRBJ2-6
CDR3: CASRYAGANVLTF

length: 13
V: TRBV6-5
J: TRBJ2-7
CDR3: CASSQGHRYEQYF

length: 16
V: TRBV2
J: TRBJ1-2
CDR3: CASGPSVRVTPYGYTF

length: 13
V: TRBV10-3
J: TRBJ1-1
CDR3: CAISRAENTEAFF

length: 16
V: TRBV5-1
J: TRBJ2-1
CDR3: CASSLGTDKTYNEQFF

length: 16
V: TRBV2
J: TRBJ1-4
CDR3: CASSAPDDSLFEKLFF

length: 14
V: TRBV7-3
J: TRBJ2-7
CDR3: CASSPRQGAGEQYF

length: 14
V: TRBV18
J: TRBJ1-6
CDR3: CASSRSPGNSPLHF

length: 13
V: TRBV18
J: TRBJ1-5
CDR3: CASSPGPNQPQHF

length: 15
V: TRBV7-8
J: TRBJ1-3
CDR3: CASSLGDSSGNTIYF

length: 19
V: TRBV27
J: TRBJ2-1
CDR3: CASSLSFFLAGPMETEQFF

length: 12
V: TRBV4-1
J: TRBJ1-4
CDR3: CASSQALGKLFF

length: 13
V: TRBV12-3/TRBV12-4
J: TRBJ2-7
CDR3: CASSVSGSYEQYF

length: 15
V: TRBV5-5
J: TRBJ1-1
CDR3: CASSREGRRNTEAFF

length: 14
V: TRBV2
J: TRBJ2-3
CDR3: CASSEAGGLNTQYF

length: 12
V: TRBV18
J: TRBJ1-2
CDR3: CASSPYTGLGTF

length: 15
V: TRBV15
J: TRBJ2-7
CDR3: CATSRGGLRGYEQYF

length: 11
V: TRBV5-6
J: TRBJ1-1
CDR3: CASRRGTEAFF

length: 14
V: TRBV7-2
J: TRBJ2-6
CDR3: CASSGGAGANVLTF

length: 12
V: TRBV2
J: TRBJ1-2
CDR3: CASTYLGGYDTF

length: 15
V: TRBV7-8
J: TRBJ2-7
CDR3: CASSPLAGVTYEQYF

length: 15
V: TRBV2
J: TRBJ2-2
CDR3: CASRGTQGNTGELFF

length: 14
V: TRBV27
J: TRBJ2-4
CDR3: CASISDRAKNIQYF

length: 14
V: TRBV9
J: TRBJ1-5
CDR3: CASSVSGTDHHQHF

length: 14
V: TRBV28
J: TRBJ2-3
CDR3: CASSSVPAADTQYF

length: 16
V: TRBV20-1
J: TRBJ2-1
CDR3: CSASRGGSSSYNEQFF

length: 14
V: TRBV3-1/TRBV3-2
J: TRBJ2-7
CDR3: CASSPQLAGPEQYF

length: 15
V: TRBV18
J: TRBJ2-7
CDR3: CASSPRAGRLDEQYF

length: 17
V: TRBV18
J: TRBJ1-1
CDR3: CASSQRQGTFVSTEAFF

length: 10
V: TRBV29-1
J: TRBJ1-2
CDR3: CSVGAGGYTF

length: 12
V: TRBV5-4
J: TRBJ2-2
CDR3: CASSFPEGELFF

length: 16
V: TRBV7-8
J: TRBJ2-2
CDR3: CASSSTGTSNTGELFF

length: 15
V: TRBV18
J: TRBJ1-6
CDR3: CASSPQGQDNSPLHF

length: 16
V: TRBV3-1/TRBV3-2
J: TRBJ2-7
CDR3: CASSRLSGAVGDEQYF

length: 14
V: TRBV28
J: TRBJ2-7
CDR3: CASTPPDRDYEQYF

length: 14
V: TRBV6-5
J: TRBJ1-1
CDR3: CASSSGGVGTEAFF